This is a list of T cell receptor beta chains from one sample in a study of blood T cell repertoires in COVID-19. Here immunoSEQ multiplex PCR was the method, and the copy in TCRdb shows in-frame clones only, minus some. The sample contains approximately 260,000 clones, about 90% of which appear only once. Material for sequencing was PBMCs or T cells enriched from blood (not recorded which). The receptors were gathered from a woman aged 40 to 50 with acute COVID-19. The CDR3 runs from the conserved cysteine through the conserved F or W. The order of the fields is clone size, D gene, J gene, V gene, CDR3 DNA, CDR3 protein. The D gene is left open where the match is weak. Where a row states a size, it is once, few, many or the class of an expanded clone; other rows omit it.

>-|TRBD1|TRBJ1-5|TRBV16
TGTGCCAGCAGCCCGACAGGGCTACACAATCAGCCCCAGCATTTT
CASSPTGLHNQPQHF
>-|-|TRBJ2-3|TRBV19
TGTGCCAGTAGTCGAGCCCTCCAGGGGCCTAGCACAGATACGCAGTATTTT
CASSRALQGPSTDTQYF
>-|-|TRBJ1-5|TRBV2
TGTGCCAGCAGTGACGGGGATTACGGTCAGCCCCAGCATTTT
CASSDGDYGQPQHF
>-|-|TRBJ1-4|TRBV27
TGTGCCAGCAGGACCGGGGGGGATGAAAAACTGTTTTTT
CASRTGGDEKLFF
>-|-|TRBJ2-3|TRBV7-2
TGTGCCAGCAGCTTAGTGGCGGGCAGAAGCACAGATACGCAGTATTTT
CASSLVAGRSTDTQYF
>-|-|TRBJ2-5|TRBV19
TGTGCCAGTAGTATCAGGGCCGTCCAAGAGACCCAGTACTTC
CASSIRAVQETQYF
>once|-|TRBJ1-3|TRBV19
TGTGCCAGTTACAGCTCTGGAAACACCATATATTTT
CASYSSGNTIYF
>-|TRBD2|TRBJ2-2|TRBV4-1
TGCGCCAGCAGCCCCCGACTAGCGGGAACGGTTACCGGGGAGCTGTTTTTT
CASSPRLAGTVTGELFF
>-|-|TRBJ2-5|TRBV12-3/TRBV12-4
TGTGCCAGCAGTTTATCAGGACTCGGGGCCCAGTACTTC
CASSLSGLGAQYF
>-|-|TRBJ1-4|TRBV4-1
TGCGCCAGCAGCCAGCCGGGCCGGACAGCCTATGAAAAACTGTTTTTT
CASSQPGRTAYEKLFF
>-|TRBD2|TRBJ2-3|TRBV11-1
TGTGCCAGCAGCAGTCGGACTAGCGGGAGGTGGGATACGCAGTATTTT
CASSSRTSGRWDTQYF
>few|TRBD2|TRBJ2-1|TRBV19
TGTGCCAGTAGTACTAGCGGATCCTTAAGCTCCTACAATGAGCAGTTCTTC
CASSTSGSLSSYNEQFF
>-|-|TRBJ2-2|TRBV12-3/TRBV12-4
TGTGCCAGCAGTTCCTTTACAGGGGAGCTGTTTTTT
CASSSFTGELFF
>-|-|TRBJ2-1|TRBV13
TGTGCCAGCAGCTTAGAGGCGACAGAGCAGTTCTTC
CASSLEATEQFF
>few|-|TRBJ1-3|TRBV3-1/TRBV3-2
TGTGCCAGCAGCCAAAGGTACAGAAGCTCTGGAAACACCATATATTTT
CASSQRYRSSGNTIYF
>-|-|TRBJ2-3|TRBV3-1/TRBV3-2
TGTGCCAGCAGCCAAGATCTGGCAGGGGGCACAGATACGCAGTATTTT
CASSQDLAGGTDTQYF
>-|TRBD1|TRBJ1-1|TRBV5-1
TGCGCCAGCAGCTTGGGGGACAGGGGTACCACTGAAGCTTTCTTT
CASSLGDRGTTEAFF
>-|-|TRBJ2-7|TRBV14
TGTGCCAGCAGCCCCCGGCTAGCAGGCGAGCAGTACTTC
CASSPRLAGEQYF
>-|-|TRBJ1-6|TRBV19
TGTGCCAGTAGGAATGACAGGAGCTCCTATAATTCACCCCTCCACTTT
CASRNDRSSYNSPLHF
>-|-|TRBJ1-2|TRBV5-1
TGCGCCAGCAGCTTGGTTCAGGGACAAGGGTCTAACTATGGCTACACCTTC
CASSLVQGQGSNYGYTF
>once|-|TRBJ2-3|TRBV24-1
TGTGCCACCAGCCCGACTTTCGTTAGCACAGATACGCAGTATTTT
CATSPTFVSTDTQYF
>once|-|TRBJ1-5|TRBV3-1/TRBV3-2
TGTGCCAGCAGCCAAGGAGTCTCGCGGGGGACCCAGCATTTT
CASSQGVSRGTQHF
>-|-|TRBJ2-7|TRBV3-1/TRBV3-2
TGTGCCAGCAGCTACGGACTAAACTACGAGCAGTACTTC
CASSYGLNYEQYF
>-|TRBD2|TRBJ2-1|TRBV20-1
TGCAGTGCTAGTGGCCTAGCGGGAATTTATGAGCAGTTCTTC
CSASGLAGIYEQFF
>once|-|TRBJ1-1|TRBV4-2
TGTGCCAGCAGCCCCACAGGGTCAGCTTTTCAGAGCACTGAAGCTTTCTTT
CASSPTGSAFQSTEAFF
>-|TRBD1|TRBJ2-2|TRBV3-1/TRBV3-2
TGTGCCAGCACAACGCAGGGGGCGTTTAGGGACACCGGGGAGCTGTTTTTT
CASTTQGAFRDTGELFF
>-|-|TRBJ2-2|TRBV19
TGTGCCAGTAGTATAGATTTCGGCGGGGAGCTGTTTTTT
CASSIDFGGELFF
>once|TRBD1|TRBJ1-1|TRBV7-9
TGTGCCAGCAGCTCGGACAGGGGGAACACTGAAGCTTTCTTT
CASSSDRGNTEAFF
>once|-|TRBJ2-1|TRBV10-3
TGTGCTACCGGACGGGGGACCTACAATGAGCAGTTCTTC
CATGRGTYNEQFF
>-|TRBD1|TRBJ2-7|TRBV7-2
TGTGCCAGCAGCTTGGAGGCAGGGGGTAACTACGAGCAGTACTTC
CASSLEAGGNYEQYF
>-|-|TRBJ2-1|TRBV7-2
TGTGCCAGCAGCTTAGGTCTTGTCGGGCAGTTCTTC
CASSLGLVGQFF
>-|TRBD1|TRBJ2-2|TRBV14
TGTGCCAGCAGCCACCCCGACAGGGTGAACACCGGGGAGCTGTTTTTT
CASSHPDRVNTGELFF
>-|TRBD2|TRBJ2-4|TRBV10-2
TGCGCCACCGGGACTAGCGGACTAGCCAAAAACATTCAGTACTTC
CATGTSGLAKNIQYF
>-|-|TRBJ2-1|TRBV30
TGTGCCTGGAGTTCAATCCAGGGCAGACAGTTCTTC
CAWSSIQGRQFF
>-|-|TRBJ2-7|TRBV9
TGTGCCAGCAGCGGAACCCTAGACCCCCACGAGCAGTACTTC
CASSGTLDPHEQYF
>-|TRBD2|TRBJ2-1|TRBV3-1/TRBV3-2
TGTGCCAGCAGCCAAAATAAAGGACTAGCGGGAGTTGATGAGCAGTTCTTC
CASSQNKGLAGVDEQFF
>-|TRBD1|TRBJ2-7|TRBV2
TGTGCCAGCAGACAGACAGGGACCGAGCAGTACTTC
CASRQTGTEQYF
>-|-|TRBJ1-4|TRBV18
TGTGCCAGCTCGCCGACAGCCACTTATGAAAAACTGTTTTTT
CASSPTATYEKLFF
>once|-|TRBJ1-1|TRBV2
TGTGCCAGCAGTGAGGGCAGGGGGAACACTGAAGCTTTCTTT
CASSEGRGNTEAFF
>once|TRBD1|TRBJ2-7|TRBV3-1/TRBV3-2
TGTGCCAGCAGCCTAGACAGGGTATCGTACGAGCAGTACTTC
CASSLDRVSYEQYF
>-|TRBD2|TRBJ2-1|TRBV3-1/TRBV3-2
TGTGCCAGCAGCCAAGACTTTCAGACTAGCGGGAGCCTAGGGAATGAGCAGTTCTTC
CASSQDFQTSGSLGNEQFF
>-|TRBD1|TRBJ2-7|TRBV3-1/TRBV3-2
TGTGCCAGCAGCCCGCCCCTCGGGACAGGGGCCTACGAGCAGTACTTC
CASSPPLGTGAYEQYF
>-|TRBD2|TRBJ2-7|TRBV4-2
TGTGCCAGCAGCCAAGGACTAGCGGGAGACGATAACGAGCAGTACTTC
CASSQGLAGDDNEQYF
>-|TRBD2|TRBJ2-1|TRBV7-9
TGTGCCAGCAGCTTAGTTCTAGCGGGAAACTCGAATGAGCAGTTCTTC
CASSLVLAGNSNEQFF
>-|TRBD2|TRBJ2-1|TRBV7-3
TGTGCCAGCACCCCGACGGGCGGGAGCTCCTACAATGAGCAGTTCTTC
CASTPTGGSSYNEQFF
>-|-|TRBJ2-7|TRBV19
TGTGCCAGTAGTACCAATCAGGGGGGCGAGCAGTACTTC
CASSTNQGGEQYF
>-|TRBD1|TRBJ1-1|TRBV19
TGTGCCAGTAGTCTGACAGGGGGAACTGAAGCTTTCTTT
CASSLTGGTEAFF
>-|-|TRBJ1-5|TRBV6-1
TGTGCCAGCAGTGACCACGGTATTAACCATCAGCCCCAGCATTTT
CASSDHGINHQPQHF
>-|TRBD1|TRBJ1-4|TRBV30
TGTGCCTGGAGTGCGACGGGGGACAGGTTCTTC
CAWSATGDRFF
>-|-|TRBJ2-7|TRBV7-2
TGTGCCAGCAGCTTGGGGCCAGACTACGAGCAGTACTTC
CASSLGPDYEQYF
>-|-|TRBJ1-1|TRBV12-3/TRBV12-4
TGTGCCAGCAGTTTTTATGAGGAAGCTTTCTTT
CASSFYEEAFF
>-|-|TRBJ2-5|TRBV5-6
TGTGCCAGCAGCTTAACAGTTCTACAAGAGACCCAGTACTTC
CASSLTVLQETQYF
>-|-|TRBJ1-1|TRBV5-1
TGCGCCAGCAGCTTGGTGGAGGGGAACACTGAAGCTTTCTTT
CASSLVEGNTEAFF
>-|-|TRBJ2-5|TRBV5-4
TGTGCCAGCAGCTCCGCGGGACTTGCTCAAGAGACCCAGTACTTC
CASSSAGLAQETQYF
>-|-|TRBJ1-4|TRBV7-2
TGTGCCAGCAGCTTTGCACCGGGATCAACTAATGAAAAACTGTTTTTT
CASSFAPGSTNEKLFF
>-|TRBD2|TRBJ2-3|TRBV4-1
TGCGCCAGCAGCCAAGATGCGCTAGCGGGAAACCCAGATACGCAGTATTTT
CASSQDALAGNPDTQYF
>-|TRBD1|TRBJ2-4|TRBV28
TGTGCCAGCAGTGGATTCGGGACAGGGGCCAAAAACATTCAGTACTTC
CASSGFGTGAKNIQYF
>-|TRBD1|TRBJ1-5|TRBV28
TGTGCCAGCACTATCACTGGGACAGAACAGCATTTT
CASTITGTEQHF
>-|-|TRBJ1-1|TRBV30
TGTGCCAGACAGGAGTTGAACACTGAAGCTTTCTTT
CARQELNTEAFF
>-|-|TRBJ2-2|TRBV3-1/TRBV3-2
TGTGCCAGCAGCTCCTCGGGGGATGGGCACGGGGAGCTGTTTTTT
CASSSSGDGHGELFF